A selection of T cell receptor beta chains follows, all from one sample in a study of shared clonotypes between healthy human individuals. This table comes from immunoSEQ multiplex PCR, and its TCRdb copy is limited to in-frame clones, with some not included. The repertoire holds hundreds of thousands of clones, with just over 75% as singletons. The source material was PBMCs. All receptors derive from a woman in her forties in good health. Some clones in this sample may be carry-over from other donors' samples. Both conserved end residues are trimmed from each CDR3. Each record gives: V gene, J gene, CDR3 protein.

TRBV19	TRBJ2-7	ASSTGSYEQY
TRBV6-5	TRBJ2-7	ASSYVRGYYEQY
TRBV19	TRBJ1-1	ASSTRLTEAF
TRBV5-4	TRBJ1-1	ASSLGSQLNTEAF
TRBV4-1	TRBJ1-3	ASSLGTAGNTIY
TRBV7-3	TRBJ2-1	ASSPSRGERNEQF
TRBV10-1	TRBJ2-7	ASRTPGQY
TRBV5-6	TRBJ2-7	ASSLLTGPSYEQY
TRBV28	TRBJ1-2	ASSSPGQDNGYT
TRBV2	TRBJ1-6	ASSEVGNSPLH
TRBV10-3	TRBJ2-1	AISDGIYNEQF
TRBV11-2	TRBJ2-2	ASNLLAANTGELF
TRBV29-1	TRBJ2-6	SAGSSGANVLT
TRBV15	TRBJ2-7	ATSRQGSSFYEQY
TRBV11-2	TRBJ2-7	ASSLERETTYEQY
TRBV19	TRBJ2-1	ASSMGTSGWAFYNEQF
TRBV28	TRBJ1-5	ASSGQTGHSQPQH
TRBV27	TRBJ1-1	ASSLRETFSEAF
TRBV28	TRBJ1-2	ASSWTGAGYGYT
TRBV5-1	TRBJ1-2	ASSPWTGEGYGYT